This T cell receptor (beta chain) was identified in a study of technical replicates of blood from a few donors. Produced via immunoSEQ multiplex PCR; TCRdb's table is partial and in-frame only. The sample carries approximately 59,000 clones, 90% to 95% recorded once. Sequenced material: PBMCs. The TCR comes from a human donor in good health. Some clones in this sample may be carry-over from other donors' samples.

The CDR3 is CASSLQPGQGLGEQYF. For the CDR3, the DNA is TGCGCCAGCAGCTTACAACCGGGACAGGGTTTAGGCGAGCAGTACTTC. The gene calls are TRBV5-1 and TRBJ2-7; the match to TRBD1 covers 9 bases. Germline-derived CDR1 and CDR2 are SGHRS and YFSETQ. J lost 6 bases, V lost 2 bases, and 12 bases had no gene match. The CDR3 sequence is 16 residues long.